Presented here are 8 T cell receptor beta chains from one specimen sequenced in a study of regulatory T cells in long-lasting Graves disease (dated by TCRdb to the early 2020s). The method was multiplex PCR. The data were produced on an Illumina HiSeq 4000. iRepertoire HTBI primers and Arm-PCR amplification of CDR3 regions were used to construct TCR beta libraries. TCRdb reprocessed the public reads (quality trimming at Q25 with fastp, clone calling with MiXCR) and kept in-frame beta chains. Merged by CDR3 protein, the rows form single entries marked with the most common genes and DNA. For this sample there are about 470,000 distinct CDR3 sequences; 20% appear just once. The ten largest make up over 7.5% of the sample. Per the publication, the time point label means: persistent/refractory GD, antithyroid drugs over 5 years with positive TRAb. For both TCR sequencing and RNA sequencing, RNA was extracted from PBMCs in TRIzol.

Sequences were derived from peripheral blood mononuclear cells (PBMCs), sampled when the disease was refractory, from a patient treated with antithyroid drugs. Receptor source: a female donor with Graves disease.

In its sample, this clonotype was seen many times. CDR3 loop: CASSLSGAYTEAFF. CDR3 nucleotide sequence: TGTGCCAGCAGTTTGTCGGGGGCGTACACTGAAGCTTTCTTT. This sequence joins TRBV28 and TRBJ1-1, with D perhaps matching TRBD1 (6 bases). Between the trimmed V and J ends, which lost 3 bases and 3 bases, there was a span of 11 bases. The CDR3 loop spans 14 amino acids. The V gene's germline CDR1 is MDHEN and CDR2 SYDVKM. Complete variable domain (other parts from reference TRBV28 and TRBJ1-1): DVKVTQSSRYLVKRTGEKVFLECVQDMDHENMFWYRQDPGLGLRLIYFSYDVKMKEKGDIPEGYSVSREKKERFSLILESASTNQTSMYLCASSLSGAYTEAFFGQGTRLTVV.

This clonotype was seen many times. This CDR3 reads CASSPDGGSREQYF. CDR3 DNA sequence: TGTGCCAGCAGCCCAGACGGGGGGTCTAGGGAGCAGTACTTC. The rearrangement links TRBV7-2 to TRBJ2-7, with 7 bases identical to TRBD2. In germline, CDR1 is SGHTA, CDR2 FQGNSA. The ends lost 5 bases at V and 7 bases at J; junction bases unmatched: 11. The CDR3 runs 14 residues.

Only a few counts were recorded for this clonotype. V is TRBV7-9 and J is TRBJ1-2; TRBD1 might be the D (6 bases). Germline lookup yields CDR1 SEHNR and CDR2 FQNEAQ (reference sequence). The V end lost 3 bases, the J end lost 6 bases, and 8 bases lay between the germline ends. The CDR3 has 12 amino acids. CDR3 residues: CASSFTGNGYTF. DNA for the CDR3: TGTGCCAGCAGCTTTACAGGGAATGGCTACACCTTC.

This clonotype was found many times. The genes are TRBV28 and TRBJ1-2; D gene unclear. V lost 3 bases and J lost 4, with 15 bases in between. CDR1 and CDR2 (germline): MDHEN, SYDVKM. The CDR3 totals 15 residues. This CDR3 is CASSLLKQQAYGYTF. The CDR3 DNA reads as TGTGCCAGCAGTTTGCTGAAACAACAAGCCTATGGCTACACCTTC.

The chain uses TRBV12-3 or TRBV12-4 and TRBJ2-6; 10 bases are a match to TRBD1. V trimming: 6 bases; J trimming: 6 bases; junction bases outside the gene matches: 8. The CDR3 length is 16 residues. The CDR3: CASRAGTGDLANVLTF. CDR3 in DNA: TGTGCCAGCAGAGCCGGGACAGGGGACTTGGCCAACGTCCTGACTTTC.

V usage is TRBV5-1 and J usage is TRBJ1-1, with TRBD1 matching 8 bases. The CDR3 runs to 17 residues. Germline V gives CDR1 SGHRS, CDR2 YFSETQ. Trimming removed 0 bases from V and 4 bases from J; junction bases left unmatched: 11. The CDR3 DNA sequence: TGCGCCAGCAGCTTGGCTCGACAGGGGACCTCGAGCACTGAAGCTTTCTTT. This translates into CASSLARQGTSSTEAFF.

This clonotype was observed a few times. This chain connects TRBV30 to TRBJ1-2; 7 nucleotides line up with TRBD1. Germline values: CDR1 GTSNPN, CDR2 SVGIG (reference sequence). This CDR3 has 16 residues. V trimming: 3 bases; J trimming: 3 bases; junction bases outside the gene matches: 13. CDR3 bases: TGTGCCTGGAGCGAACCGGGACAGACGCCTTACTATGGCTACACCTTC. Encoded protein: CAWSEPGQTPYYGYTF.

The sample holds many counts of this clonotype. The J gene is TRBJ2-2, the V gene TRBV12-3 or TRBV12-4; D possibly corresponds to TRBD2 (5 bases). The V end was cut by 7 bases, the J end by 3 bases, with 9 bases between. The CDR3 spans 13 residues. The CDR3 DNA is TGTGCCAGCATCGGCGGGTACACCGGGGAGCTGTTTTTT. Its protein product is CASIGGYTGELFF.